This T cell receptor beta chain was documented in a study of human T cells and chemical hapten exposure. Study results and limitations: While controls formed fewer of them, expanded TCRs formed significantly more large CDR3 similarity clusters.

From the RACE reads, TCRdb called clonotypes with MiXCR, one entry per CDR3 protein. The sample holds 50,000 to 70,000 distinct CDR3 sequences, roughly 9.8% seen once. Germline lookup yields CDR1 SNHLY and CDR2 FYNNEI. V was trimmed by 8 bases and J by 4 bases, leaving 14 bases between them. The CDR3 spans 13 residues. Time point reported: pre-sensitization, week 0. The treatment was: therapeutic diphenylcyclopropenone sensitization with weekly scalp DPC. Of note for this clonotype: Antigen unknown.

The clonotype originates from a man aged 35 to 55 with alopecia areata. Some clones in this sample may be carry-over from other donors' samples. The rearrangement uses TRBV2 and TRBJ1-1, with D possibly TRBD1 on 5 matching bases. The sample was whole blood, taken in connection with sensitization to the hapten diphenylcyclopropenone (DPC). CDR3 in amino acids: CASGFGDATEAFF. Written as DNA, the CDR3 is TGTGCCAGCGGATTCGGGGACGCCACTGAAGCTTTCTTT.